The entry below describes one TCR beta chain. Its binding antigen is unknown. No base quality information exists; no much larger clone differs at one position. The data derive from a study of CD8+ T cells in alopecia areata (dated by TCRdb to about 2018). Describing the broader study: The treated patients took part in an open-label pilot trial in which moderate-to-severe alopecia areata was treated with oral tofacitinib at 5 to 10 mg twice daily. Patients stayed on tofacitinib for 6 to 18 months and then had 6 months of follow-up off drug so that delayed response and recurrence could be assessed. In treated patients, disease severity was measured using the SALT score, which gives the percentage of scalp surface area affected. High-throughput TCRbeta sequencing was used to examine T cell clonal expansion in alopecia areata in both the C3H/HeJ mouse model and human patients. On the human side, TCRbeta sequencing was run on scalp tissue and on sorted CD4+ and CD8+ peripheral blood T cells from healthy controls and from alopecia areata patients with either patchy or totalis/universalis disease. Tofacitinib-treated patients had biopsies at baseline and at 4 and 24 weeks of treatment, with a later scalp biopsy in several patients. Scalp clonality was compared among normal scalp (n=4), patchy alopecia areata scalp (n=8), and alopecia totalis/universalis scalp (n=8). RNA was extracted with the PAXgene miRNA kit for fixed scalp, the miRNeasy kit for PBMCs, and the RNeasy kit for mouse skin. Amplification of TCRbeta CDR3 regions was done by immunoSEQ multiplex PCR using 35 Vbeta forward primers and 13 Jbeta reverse primers. Findings and caveats that apply to the study as a whole: Higher clonality and more expanded CD8+ clones were observed in lesional scalp than in normal scalp, particularly in alopecia totalis/universalis, a finding suggestive of antigenic drive. Unlike mouse skin, where gammadelta T cells dominate, normal human skin contains resident alphabeta T cells that get sequenced too, which complicates analysis of the scalp TCR repertoire. During tofacitinib treatment, many expanded lesional clones stuck around in both scalp and blood, and this persistence may partly explain why relapse happens after treatment is stopped. Compared with mice, TCR sequences shared between patients were less clear, possibly partly because of HLA diversity across the patient population. With tofacitinib, both scalp clonality and the number of expanded CD8+ clones among the top 100 scalp clones went down significantly. Because the treated cohort was small and had just a single nonresponder, larger studies are needed to establish links between baseline CD8+ expansion and response.

This sample's time point label indicates: 24 weeks on oral tofacitinib. This specimen's treatment or condition label, interpreted: oral pan-JAK inhibitor, 5-10 mg twice daily. Lesional scalp punch biopsies and peripheral blood were collected from alopecia areata patients. PBMCs were isolated by density centrifugation and stained for CD3, CD4 and CD8, and CD4+ and CD8+ T cells were sorted on a FACSAria. The CDR3 spans 16 residues, from the cysteine through the phenylalanine. Left in the record is the CDR3 DNA by itself, 48 bases read in frame from the first base. Germline trimming amounts to 4 bases on V and 4 bases on J, with 5 as the count of junction bases outside the gene matches. CDR1 SGHRS and CDR2 YFSETQ are derived from the germline V gene. The library relied on the immunoSEQ multiplex PCR assay. RNA was extracted from all samples and reverse transcribed into cDNA, which served as template for TCR sequencing. SuperScript III was used for first-strand cDNA synthesis, primed with a 2:1 mix of oligo-dT and random hexamers. A synthetic immune receptor repertoire was used to assess amplification bias, and residual bias was removed computationally. For the original study's pipeline: Raw reads were preprocessed to remove errors, and CDR3 was defined by IMGT conventions from the conserved cysteine to phenylalanine. Clonality was computed as 1 minus the Shannon entropy, with the entropy normalized by log2 of the number of productive unique TCRs. CD4 or CD8 identity of scalp clones was inferred by cross-referencing scalp TCRbeta sequences with sorted blood CD4 and CD8 repertoires. The immuneACCESS repertoire file appears here via TCRdb, limited to in-frame rearrangements. These files lack a portion of the clones; in checked studies, under half of the deficit traces to unresolved V genes, and the cause of the others is not known. The DNA gave D and trimming, while V, J and clone size come from that table. The sample data list approximately 110,000 clones, and less than 60% of these were observed just once. The ten largest clones represent about 3.7% of the sample.

Sample: CD4+ T cells sorted from blood, taken at week 24, from a patient treated with tofacitinib. The sequence joins TRBV5-1 to TRBJ2-6, with 10 junctional bases fitting TRBD1. This TCR derives from a human donor with alopecia areata. The CDR3 region: CASSGGQGSGANVLTF. The bases are TGCGCCAGCAGCGGGGGACAGGGGAGCGGGGCCAACGTCCTGACTTTC.